The next 12 T cell receptor beta chains were all read from a single sample in a study of breast tumors, draining lymph nodes, adjacent tissues. The lymph nodes were axillary draining lymph nodes from breast cancer patients. From the multiplex PCR reads, TCRdb called clonotypes with MiXCR, one entry per CDR3 protein. The sample contains roughly 110,000 distinct CDR3 sequences, under 40% of which appear only once. Input material: axillary lymph node tissue. These receptors all stem from a female donor with breast cancer. Some clones in this sample may be carry-over from other donors' samples.

In this sample, this clonotype turned up once. The J gene is TRBJ2-1, the V gene TRBV10-3, with TRBD1 identical over 8 bases. V was clipped by 5 bases and J by 12 bases; unmatched bases: 9. The CDR3 is 13 amino acids. Germline values: CDR1 ENHRY, CDR2 SYGVKD. CDR3 nucleotide sequence: TGTGCCATCAGTCGGGACAGGCCAGGGGGGCAGTTCTTC. Its protein is CAISRDRPGGQFF.

This clonotype was counted many times. The chain couples TRBV20-1 to TRBJ2-7, with 13 bases that match TRBD2. With V trimmed by 1 base and J by 4 bases, 7 bases remained unmatched. The CDR3 length is 16 residues. Germline assignment: CDR1 DFQATT and CDR2 SNEGSKA (reference sequence). CDR3 sequence (DNA): TGCAGTGCTAGAGCCCTGGGACTAGCGGGACGATACGAGCAGTACTTC. Translation gives CSARALGLAGRYEQYF.

J is TRBJ1-6 and V is TRBV7-3; the D gene is possibly TRBD1 (6 bases). V gave up 3 bases and J gave up 7 bases, with 16 bases separating them. The CDR3 extends over 16 amino acids. Germline V gives CDR1 SGHTA, CDR2 FQGTGA. CDR3 sequence: CASSLGGRADNSPLHF. CDR3 nucleotide sequence: TGTGCCAGCAGCTTGGGGGGGCGCGCGGACAATTCACCCCTCCACTTT.

This clonotype came up many times. This chain joins TRBV4-1 and TRBJ2-5; 14 bases align to TRBD2. The CDR3 has 17 residues. Looked up from germline, CDR1 is MGHRA and CDR2 is YSYEKL. Losses at the gene ends were 4 bases for V and 4 bases for J; bases not matched to a gene: 8. The chain's CDR3 is CASSLSRGTSGGETQYF. The DNA of the CDR3 is TGCGCCAGCAGCCTCTCTAGAGGGACTAGCGGGGGAGAGACCCAGTACTTC.

Notes on this clonotype: The conserved phenylalanine or tryptophan normally closing the CDR3 is absent here, so this likely arose from a read error. CDR3 sequence reads: CASSTSGQETQYL. CDR3 DNA: TGTGCCAGCAGTACTAGCGGACAAGAGACCCAGTACCTC. V usage is TRBV19 and J usage is TRBJ2-5, with 8 nucleotides matching TRBD2. Germline V lookup: CDR1 LNHDA, CDR2 SQIVND (reference sequence). This CDR3 is 13 amino acids long.

In its sample, this clonotype was seen many times. The CDR3 DNA is TGTGCCAGCAGTTACGGGGGACAGGGGACGAAGGGCTACACCTTC. Translated, it gives CASSYGGQGTKGYTF. V and J are TRBV6-2 or TRBV6-3 and TRBJ1-2; 10 bases map to TRBD1. The germline CDR1 and CDR2 sequences are MNHEY and SVGEGT. Trimming cost V 2 bases and J 8 bases; bases outside gene matches: 8. The CDR3 runs to 15 residues.

In regard to this clonotype: A single base separates this from a much larger clone, so it may be a read error. V is TRBV19 and J is TRBJ1-3; D perhaps matches TRBD1 (5 bases). Germline V gene lookup returns CDR1 LNHDA and CDR2 SQIVND (reference sequence). The CDR3 contains 13 residues. In DNA, the CDR3 is TGTACCAGTTCTGGGACTTCTGGAAACACCATATATTTT. Translation gives CTSSGTSGNTIYF.

The chain links TRBV7-3 to TRBJ1-2; possible D gene TRBD1, 5 bases. Germline CDR1 reads SGHTA; CDR2 reads FQGTGA. The CDR3 consists of 12 residues. Trimming cost V 5 bases and J 8 bases, with 12 bases left between them. In DNA form, the CDR3 reads TGTGCCAGCAGCCCCCGCGGGGGAGGCTACACCTTC. Translating it yields CASSPRGGGYTF.

The J gene is TRBJ1-6, the V gene TRBV10-3; 7 bases agree with TRBD1. The CDR3 covers 16 residues. V gave up 7 bases and J gave up 6 bases; unmatched junction bases: 12. Germline V gene data show CDR1 as ENHRY and CDR2 as SYGVKD. The CDR3 sequence is CAIIGPRDRSNSPLHF. CDR3 coding DNA: TGTGCCATCATTGGACCCCGGGACAGAAGTAATTCACCCCTCCACTTT.

This clonotype was counted ten times or more. The rearrangement links TRBV7-2 to TRBJ2-2, with D possibly being TRBD1 or TRBD2 (6 bases each). This CDR3 is built from 17 residues. CDR1 is SGHTA and CDR2 is FQGNSA in the germline V gene. V dropped 1 base and J dropped 3 bases, with 15 bases sitting between them. The CDR3 protein is CASSLVGGAMDTGELFF. The CDR3 region has the DNA TGTGCCAGCAGCTTAGTGGGGGGCGCGATGGACACCGGGGAGCTGTTTTTT.

This clonotype showed up many times. J is TRBJ2-1 and V is TRBV27; no reliable D call. The germline V and J ends were trimmed by 2 bases and 7 bases, with 12 bases remaining between them. Germline CDR1 reads MNHEY; CDR2 reads SMNVEV (reference sequence). The CDR3 is made up of 14 amino acids. The CDR3 DNA reads TGTGCCAGCAGTTTACTCGGGCCTGTGAATGAGCAGTTCTTC. It is translated as CASSLLGPVNEQFF.

This clonotype was observed many times. The chain uses TRBV5-1 and TRBJ1-4; D is ambiguous. In germline, CDR1 is SGHRS, CDR2 YFSETQ. The CDR3 contains 14 residues. The ends were cut back, 2 bases at V and 0 bases at J, with 5 bases in the middle. The DNA for the CDR3 is TGCGCCAGCAGCTTACGAACAACTAATGAAAAACTGTTTTTT. Its translation is CASSLRTTNEKLFF.